Presented here are 21 T cell receptor beta chains from one specimen sequenced in a study of cytomegalovirus exposure and HLA in healthy donors. It was with 60 Vbeta and 13 Jbeta primers that the PCR ran. Produced via immunoSEQ multiplex PCR; TCRdb's table is partial and in-frame only. The table includes tens of thousands of clones, 80% detected once. Specimen: PBMCs. The receptors here all came from a man aged 50 to 59 in good health and CMV-seropositive.

This chain connects TRBV5-1 to TRBJ2-7; a weak D match, TRBD2 (5 bases). The CDR3 is 14 amino acids. The germline gives CDR1 SGHRS, CDR2 YFSETQ. Trimming took off 4 bases at V and 3 bases at J, with 14 bases between the two ends. Here the CDR3 reads CASSLNWAGYEQYF. As DNA, the CDR3 is TGCGCCAGCAGCCTCAACTGGGCGGGCTACGAGCAGTACTTC.

This chain uses TRBV7-2 with TRBJ2-1, with 9 bases fitting TRBD2. CDR3 length equals 18 residues. The trim removed 1 base at V and 2 bases at J, leaving 9 bases unmatched. In germline, CDR1 is SGHTA, CDR2 FQGNSA. The CDR3 region is CASSLVARAGGPYNEQFF. In nucleotides, the CDR3 is TGTGCCAGCAGCTTAGTCGCCCGGGCGGGAGGGCCCTACAATGAGCAGTTCTTC.

The chain recombines TRBV30 with TRBJ2-3; 12 positions agree with TRBD1. Germline-derived CDR1 and CDR2 are GTSNPN and SVGIG (reference sequence). V was clipped by 3 bases and J by 6 bases; unmatched bases: 7. This CDR3 has 15 residues. CDR3 DNA: TGTGCCTGGAGCCGGGACAGGGGGCGCGGGGATACGCAGTATTTT. Protein sequence: CAWSRDRGRGDTQYF.

V gene TRBV6-1 combines with J gene TRBJ1-2; no clear D. The V end lost 3 bases, the J end lost 7 bases, and 9 bases lay between the germline ends. The germline CDR1 and CDR2 sequences are MNHNS and SASEGT. The CDR3 spans 12 residues. The CDR3 loop reads CASSDWGGGYTF. As DNA, the CDR3 is TGTGCCAGCAGTGATTGGGGAGGTGGCTACACCTTC.

The rearrangement joins TRBV19 to TRBJ2-1, with D perhaps TRBD2 (6 bases). Germline values: CDR1 LNHDA, CDR2 SQIVND (reference sequence). This CDR3 has 18 amino acids. V was trimmed by 1 base and J by 4 bases, leaving 20 bases between them. For the CDR3, the DNA is TGTGCCAGTAGTATAGTTAACTCGGGGGTAGGGCTTTACAATGAGCAGTTCTTC. Its protein product is CASSIVNSGVGLYNEQFF.

V gene TRBV7-9 combines with J gene TRBJ2-3; tentative D call: TRBD2 (6 bases). The V end was cut by 3 bases, the J end by 0 bases, with 10 bases between. Germline CDR1 and CDR2: SEHNR and FQNEAQ (reference sequence). The CDR3 runs to 15 residues. The CDR3 DNA reads as TGTGCCAGCAGCTTGGGGCGGGGAAGCACAGATACGCAGTATTTT. Residues: CASSLGRGSTDTQYF.

This chain uses TRBV10-3 with TRBJ2-2; the D gene is possibly TRBD2 (6 bases). The CDR3 spans 16 residues. From germline, CDR1 is ENHRY and CDR2 SYGVKD. V shed 3 bases and J shed 8 bases, with 19 bases lying between them. The CDR3 nucleotides read TGTGCCATCAGTGATCTGGGACTTCCTTACGGAGGGGAGCTGTTTTTT. This sequence encodes CAISDLGLPYGGELFF.

The chain recombines TRBV2 with TRBJ1-1; D might be TRBD1 (6 bases). The CDR3 spans 14 residues. Trimming removed 8 bases at V and 2 bases at J, with 15 bases between. The germline V gene has CDR1 SNHLY and CDR2 FYNNEI. The CDR3 nucleotides are TGTGCCAGCGGGGGGGCTCGGGGAAACACTGAAGCTTTCTTT. Translating gives CASGGARGNTEAFF.

The chain carries TRBV7-9 and TRBJ2-7, with a possible D match to TRBD2 (5 bases). V lost 3 bases, J lost 2 bases, and 11 bases lay in between. The V gene's germline CDR1 is SEHNR and CDR2 FQNEAQ (reference sequence). The CDR3 consists of 14 residues. CDR3 sequence (DNA): TGTGCCAGCAGCTTGGGGAGAGAACCCTACGAGCAGTACTTC. Its protein is CASSLGREPYEQYF.

The rearrangement uses TRBV7-9 and TRBJ2-7; 9 nucleotides agree with TRBD1. This CDR3 spans 11 amino acids. Germline V gene lookup returns CDR1 SEHNR and CDR2 FQNEAQ (reference sequence). The CDR3 DNA reads TGTTCCTCCGGGACAGGGAACGAGCAGTACTTC. This gives the protein CSSGTGNEQYF.

A few counts support this clone. The CDR3 sequence is CASSLTPSSNQPQHF. For the CDR3, the DNA is TGTGCCAGCAGCCTAACGCCCTCGAGCAATCAGCCCCAGCATTTT. This chain joins TRBV7-2 and TRBJ1-5; D is unclear. V dropped 5 bases and J dropped 1 base, with 12 bases sitting between them. Looked up from germline, CDR1 is SGHTA and CDR2 is FQGNSA. The CDR3 is 15 amino acids. Looking up the rest from reference TRBV7-2 and TRBJ1-5 gives the full variable domain: GAGVSQSPSNKVTEKGKDVELRCDPISGHTALYWYRQSLGQGLEFLIYFQGNSAPDKSGLPSDRFSAERTGGSVSTLTIQRTQQEDSAVYLCASSLTPSSNQPQHFGDGTRLSIL.

This clone was observed a few times. The chain recombines TRBV2 with TRBJ2-1, with 7 bases identical to TRBD2. This CDR3 has 15 residues. Germline-derived CDR1 and CDR2 are SNHLY and FYNNEI. J lost 4 bases, V lost 0 bases, and 3 bases had no gene match. The CDR3 nucleotides read TGTGCCAGCAGTGAAGCCCTAGCGGCTTACAATGAGCAGTTCTTC. Encoded protein: CASSEALAAYNEQFF.

This clone showed up just once. The same CDR3 arises from other DNA sequences in this sample as well. This chain's CDR3 is CAIKGPGTGNEQFF. CDR3 DNA: TGTGCCATCAAAGGGCCAGGGACAGGGAATGAGCAGTTCTTC. The rearrangement joins TRBV10-3 to TRBJ2-1; 9 bases line up with TRBD1. Per the germline V gene, CDR1 is ENHRY and CDR2 is SYGVKD. The length of the CDR3 is 14 residues. Germline trimming cut 7 bases from V and 7 bases from J; bases unmatched to any gene: 8.

This clone came up a few times. The V gene is TRBV7-8, the J gene TRBJ2-1; TRBD2 is a possible D gene (6 bases). Trimming pared 5 bases from V and 2 bases from J, leaving 13 bases between. The CDR3 runs 15 residues. Germline V gene sequence: CDR1 SGHVS, CDR2 FQNEAQ. CDR3 amino acids: CASSPVRGTYNEQFF. The CDR3 coding sequence is TGTGCCAGCAGCCCCGTCCGCGGGACCTACAATGAGCAGTTCTTC.

J is TRBJ2-1 and V is TRBV7-2; tentative D call: TRBD1 (5 bases). V lost 3 bases and J lost 9, with 12 bases in between. This CDR3 has 13 residues. Germline CDR1 is SGHTA and CDR2 is FQGNSA. In nucleotides, the CDR3 is TGTGCCAGCAGCTTTCAGGGTCACGGTGAGCAGTTCTTC. It specifies CASSFQGHGEQFF.

Here the CDR3 reads CASSLTQGLRGYTF. In nucleotides, the CDR3 is TGTGCCAGCAGTTTAACGCAGGGCCTTCGTGGCTACACCTTC. The chain has TRBV28 and TRBJ1-2, with D possibly being TRBD1 (5 bases). The CDR3 covers 14 residues. V was cut by 2 bases and J by 7 bases, with 14 bases left in between. Germline CDR1 MDHEN, CDR2 SYDVKM.

As concerns this clone: This sample includes further DNA sequences coding for the same CDR3. V is TRBV7-2 and J is TRBJ2-7; D unresolved. V was trimmed by 8 bases and J by 6 bases, leaving 26 bases between them. CDR3 length: 16 amino acids. Germline V lookup: CDR1 SGHTA, CDR2 FQGNSA. CDR3 protein: CASRSPRLDPIGEQYF. DNA of the CDR3: TGTGCCAGCCGCTCTCCACGACTCGACCCTATAGGCGAGCAGTACTTC.

This clone has just one count. One end of the junction fails to match germline, which may point to a read error. V and J are TRBV7-9 and TRBJ2-5, with D possibly being TRBD1 (6 bases). CDR3 size: 15 residues. Per the germline V gene, CDR1 is SEHNR and CDR2 is FQNEAQ (reference sequence). The CDR3 loop is CSSSSQQGYQETQYF. DNA for the CDR3: TGTTCCAGCAGCTCACAGCAGGGGTACCAAGAGACCCAGTACTTC.

The CDR3 protein is CATTKGTDLERGAFF. CDR3 nucleotides: TGTGCCACTACTAAGGGGACAGACTTAGAGAGGGGAGCTTTCTTT. This chain joins TRBV21-1 and TRBJ1-1; TRBD1 is taken as the D call from the table, unchecked against the DNA. TRBV21-1 is termed a pseudogene. There are 15 residues in the CDR3.

V gene TRBV5-1 combines with J gene TRBJ2-4, with TRBD1 matching 9 bases. V lost 2 bases and J lost 12; bases outside the gene matches: 12. CDR1 is SGHRS and CDR2 is YFSETQ in the germline V gene. This CDR3 spans 15 amino acids. This CDR3 is CASSFHWTGEDSQYF. DNA of the CDR3: TGCGCCAGCAGCTTCCACTGGACAGGGGAGGACAGTCAGTACTTC.

In nucleotides, the CDR3 is TGCAGCGTTGCAGAGACAGCCTACACTGAAGCTTTCTTT. It yields the protein CSVAETAYTEAFF. The chain has TRBV29-1 and TRBJ1-1; tentative D call: TRBD1 (5 bases). V gave up 4 bases and J gave up 3 bases, with 12 bases separating them. Per the germline V gene, CDR1 is SQVTM and CDR2 is ANQGSEA. CDR3 size: 13 residues. Full variable domain (remainder filled in from reference TRBV29-1 and TRBJ1-1): SAVISQKPSRDICQRGTSLTIQCQVDSQVTMMFWYRQQPGQSLTLIATANQGSEATYESGFVIDKFPISRPNLTFSTLTVSNMSPEDSSIYLCSVAETAYTEAFFGQGTRLTVV.